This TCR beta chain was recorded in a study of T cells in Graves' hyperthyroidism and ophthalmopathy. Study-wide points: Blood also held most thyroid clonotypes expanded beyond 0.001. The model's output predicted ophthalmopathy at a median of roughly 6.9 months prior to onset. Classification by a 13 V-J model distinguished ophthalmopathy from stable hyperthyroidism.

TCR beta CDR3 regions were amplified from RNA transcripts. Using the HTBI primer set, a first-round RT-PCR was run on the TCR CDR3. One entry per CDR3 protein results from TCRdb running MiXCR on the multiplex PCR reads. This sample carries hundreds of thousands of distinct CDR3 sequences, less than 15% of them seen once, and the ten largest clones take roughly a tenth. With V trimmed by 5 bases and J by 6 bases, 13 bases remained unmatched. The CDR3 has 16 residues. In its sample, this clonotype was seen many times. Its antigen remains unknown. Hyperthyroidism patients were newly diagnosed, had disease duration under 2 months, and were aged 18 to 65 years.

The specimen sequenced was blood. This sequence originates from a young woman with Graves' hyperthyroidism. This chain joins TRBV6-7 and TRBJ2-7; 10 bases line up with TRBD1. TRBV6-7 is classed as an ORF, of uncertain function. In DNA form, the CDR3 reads TGTGCCAGCAGTCGACCGGGACAGGGGATGCCTTTCGAGCAGTACTTC. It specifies CASSRPGQGMPFEQYF.